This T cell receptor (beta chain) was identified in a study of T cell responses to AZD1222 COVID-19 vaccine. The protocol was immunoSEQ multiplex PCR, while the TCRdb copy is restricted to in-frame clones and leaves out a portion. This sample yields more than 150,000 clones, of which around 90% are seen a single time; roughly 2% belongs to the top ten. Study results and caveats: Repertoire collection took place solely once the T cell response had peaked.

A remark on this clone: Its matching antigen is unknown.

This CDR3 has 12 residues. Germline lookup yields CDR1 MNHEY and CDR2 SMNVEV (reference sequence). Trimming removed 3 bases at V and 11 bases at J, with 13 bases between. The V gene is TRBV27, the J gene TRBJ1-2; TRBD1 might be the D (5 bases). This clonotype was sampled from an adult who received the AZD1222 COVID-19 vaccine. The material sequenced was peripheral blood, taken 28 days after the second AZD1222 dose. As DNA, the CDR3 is TGTGCCAGCAGTTTGGGGCAGGGACTGTACACCTTC. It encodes CASSLGQGLYTF.